Described below is a single TCR beta chain sequence and its context. The entry originates in a study of monozygotic twins with inflammatory bowel disease. One entry per CDR3 protein, without DNA, is what TCRdb gives after re-calling the 5' RACE reads. This sample's clone table lists roughly 300,000 distinct CDR3 sequences. This CDR3 comprises 13 residues. CDR1 is KGHSH, CDR2 LQKENI, per germline. The chain joins TRBV18 to TRBJ2-7; there is no DNA to check the TCRdb D call of TRBD1. Material for sequencing was blood. The TCR comes from a human donor with ulcerative colitis or Crohn's disease, or a healthy co-twin of an affected twin (not recorded which). CDR3 sequence reads: CASSMDRVHEQYF. Full variable domain (outside the CDR3, taken from reference TRBV18 and TRBJ2-7): NAGVMQNPRHLVRRRGQEARLRCSPMKGHSHVYWYRQLPEEGLKFMVYLQKENIIDESGMPKERFSAEFPKEGPSILRIQQVVRGDSAAYFCASSMDRVHEQYFGPGTRLTVT.